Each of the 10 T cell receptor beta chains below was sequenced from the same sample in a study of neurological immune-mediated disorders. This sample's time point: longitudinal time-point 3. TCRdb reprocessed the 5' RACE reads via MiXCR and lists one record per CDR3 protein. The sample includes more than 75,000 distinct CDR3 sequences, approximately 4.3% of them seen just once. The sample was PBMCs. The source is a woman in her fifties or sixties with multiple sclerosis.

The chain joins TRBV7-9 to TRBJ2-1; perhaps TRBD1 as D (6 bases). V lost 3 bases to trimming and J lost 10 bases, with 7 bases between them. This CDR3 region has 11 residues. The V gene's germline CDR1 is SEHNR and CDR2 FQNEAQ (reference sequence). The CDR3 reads CASSFDREQFF. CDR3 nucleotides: TGTGCCAGCAGCTTCGACAGGGAGCAGTTCTTC.

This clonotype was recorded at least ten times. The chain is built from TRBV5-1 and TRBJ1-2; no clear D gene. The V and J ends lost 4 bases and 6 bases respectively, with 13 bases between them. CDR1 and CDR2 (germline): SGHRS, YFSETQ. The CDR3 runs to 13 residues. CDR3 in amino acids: CASSRGLRDGYTF. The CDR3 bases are TGCGCCAGCAGCCGGGGTTTGAGGGATGGCTACACCTTC.

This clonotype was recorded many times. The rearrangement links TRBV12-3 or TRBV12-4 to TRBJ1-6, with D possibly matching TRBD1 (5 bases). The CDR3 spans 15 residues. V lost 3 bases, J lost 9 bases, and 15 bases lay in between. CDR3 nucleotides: TGTGCCAGCAGTTTGGCGACAGATATGGGTTCACCCCTCCACTTT. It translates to CASSLATDMGSPLHF.

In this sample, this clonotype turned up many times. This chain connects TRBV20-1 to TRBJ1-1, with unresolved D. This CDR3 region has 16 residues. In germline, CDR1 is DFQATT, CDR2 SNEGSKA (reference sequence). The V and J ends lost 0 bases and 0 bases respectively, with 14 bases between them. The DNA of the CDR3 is TGCAGTGCTAGAGATTTCCTCGGAGGGCTGAACACTGAAGCTTTCTTT. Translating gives CSARDFLGGLNTEAFF.

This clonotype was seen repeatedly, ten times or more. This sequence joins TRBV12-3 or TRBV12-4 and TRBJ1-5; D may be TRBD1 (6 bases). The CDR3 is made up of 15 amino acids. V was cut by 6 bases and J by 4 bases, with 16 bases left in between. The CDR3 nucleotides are TGTGCCAGCAGGGCGTCAGGGGTAATTAATCAGCCCCAGCATTTT. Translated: CASRASGVINQPQHF.

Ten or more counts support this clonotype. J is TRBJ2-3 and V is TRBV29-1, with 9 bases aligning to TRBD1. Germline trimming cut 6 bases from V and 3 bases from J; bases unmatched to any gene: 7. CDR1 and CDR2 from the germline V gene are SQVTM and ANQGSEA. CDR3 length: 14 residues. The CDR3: CSVAWGQGTDTQYF. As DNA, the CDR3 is TGCAGCGTCGCCTGGGGACAGGGAACAGATACGCAGTATTTT.

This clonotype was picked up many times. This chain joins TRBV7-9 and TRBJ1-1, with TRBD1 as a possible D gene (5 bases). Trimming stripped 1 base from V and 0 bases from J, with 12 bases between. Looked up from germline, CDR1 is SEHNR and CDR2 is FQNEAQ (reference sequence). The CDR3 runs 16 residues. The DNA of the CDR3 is TGTGCCAGCAGCTTAGAGGCAGGGATCATGAACACTGAAGCTTTCTTT. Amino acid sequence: CASSLEAGIMNTEAFF.

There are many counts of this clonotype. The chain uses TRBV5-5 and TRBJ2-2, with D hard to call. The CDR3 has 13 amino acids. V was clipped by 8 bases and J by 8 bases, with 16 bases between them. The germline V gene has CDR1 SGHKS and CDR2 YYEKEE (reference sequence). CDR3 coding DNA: TGTGCCAGTCGGCTACCCGTTGGGGGGGAGCTGTTTTTT. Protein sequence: CASRLPVGGELFF.

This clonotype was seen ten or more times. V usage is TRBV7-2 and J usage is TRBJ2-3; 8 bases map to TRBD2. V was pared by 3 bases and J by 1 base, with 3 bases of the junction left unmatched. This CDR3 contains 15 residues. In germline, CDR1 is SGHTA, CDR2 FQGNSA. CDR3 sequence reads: CASSLSGGRTDTQYF. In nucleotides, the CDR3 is TGTGCCAGCAGCTTGAGCGGGGGCCGCACAGATACGCAGTATTTT.

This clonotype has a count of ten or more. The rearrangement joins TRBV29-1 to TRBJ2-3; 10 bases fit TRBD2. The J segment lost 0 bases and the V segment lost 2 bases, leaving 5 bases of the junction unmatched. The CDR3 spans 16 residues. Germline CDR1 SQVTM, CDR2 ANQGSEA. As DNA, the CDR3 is TGCAGCGTTGAAAGTCTAGCGGGGGTGAGCACAGATACGCAGTATTTT. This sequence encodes CSVESLAGVSTDTQYF.